A selection of T cell receptor beta chains follows, all from one sample in a study of blood T cell repertoires in COVID-19. Profiling relied on immunoSEQ multiplex PCR, and the TCRdb table lists in-frame clones only, not all of them. The sample has roughly 230,000 clones, about 91% seen once. Material: peripheral blood. The receptor source for this set is a woman in her thirties or forties who had recovered from COVID-19. The CDR3 runs from the conserved cysteine through the conserved F or W. The D gene is left open where the match is weak. Rows give clone size only sometimes, using once, few, many, or a class for an expanded clone.

J gene,clone size,D gene,V gene,CDR3 DNA,CDR3 protein
TRBJ2-5,NA,NA,TRBV28,TGTGCCAGTTGTAGGGGTTATCGGCCTCAAGAGACCCAGTACTTC,CASCRGYRPQETQYF
TRBJ2-3,few,TRBD1,TRBV27,TGTGCCAGCAGTTGGACAGGGAGCACAGATACGCAGTATTTT,CASSWTGSTDTQYF
TRBJ1-2,NA,NA,TRBV28,TGTGCCAGCAGCTTGACTCTTGGCAGGGCGCGATATGGCTACACCTTC,CASSLTLGRARYGYTF
TRBJ2-1,once,TRBD2,TRBV3-1/TRBV3-2,TGTGCCAGCAGCCAACTAGCGGGAGGAGGCAATGAGCAGTTCTTC,CASSQLAGGGNEQFF
TRBJ1-1,few,NA,TRBV24-1,TGTGCCACCAGTGATGGGGCAGGAGTGAACACTGAAGCTTTCTTT,CATSDGAGVNTEAFF
TRBJ1-1,few,TRBD1,TRBV2,TGTGCCAGCAGTGAAGTCGACAGGGACACTGAAGCTTTCTTT,CASSEVDRDTEAFF
TRBJ2-5,once,TRBD2,TRBV10-3,TGTGCCATCAGTGAGTTCGAAGCGGGAGGACAAGAGACCCAGTACTTC,CAISEFEAGGQETQYF
TRBJ2-1,NA,TRBD2,TRBV30,TGTGCCTGGAGTGGACTAGCGGGAGATATTGAGCAGTTCTTC,CAWSGLAGDIEQFF
TRBJ2-2,NA,TRBD1,TRBV7-9,TGTGCCAGCAGCTTCGGACAGGGGGGTGGGGAGCTGTTTTTT,CASSFGQGGGELFF
TRBJ2-3,NA,NA,TRBV9,TGTGCCAGCAGCGTAGCCCCGACACACCTCACAGATACGCAGTATTTT,CASSVAPTHLTDTQYF
TRBJ2-7,NA,NA,TRBV27,TGTGCCAGCAGCCAAGCGGGGACAGGCTTCGAGCAGTACTTC,CASSQAGTGFEQYF
TRBJ1-2,NA,TRBD1,TRBV5-8,TGTGCCAGCAGCCAACGACAGGGGCGAAACTATGGCTACACCTTC,CASSQRQGRNYGYTF
TRBJ2-2,NA,NA,TRBV29-1,TGCAGCGTTTGGGGCGGGGTGAACACCGGGGAGCTGTTTTTT,CSVWGGVNTGELFF
TRBJ2-5,NA,TRBD2,TRBV5-1,TGCGCCAGCAGCTTGGTCCCGGGGGGGCAAGAGACCCAGTACTTC,CASSLVPGGQETQYF
TRBJ2-7,NA,NA,TRBV30,TGTGCCTGGAGTGCCAAGACAGCCCTCGGCGAGCAGTACTTC,CAWSAKTALGEQYF
TRBJ2-5,NA,TRBD1,TRBV6-6,TGTGCCAGCAGTTACCCCGGGACAGGGGAAGAGACCCAGTACTTC,CASSYPGTGEETQYF
TRBJ1-3,once,NA,TRBV3-1/TRBV3-2,TGTGCCAGCAGCCAAGGGGACATCTCTGGAAACACCATATATTTT,CASSQGDISGNTIYF
TRBJ2-4,NA,NA,TRBV7-2,TGTGCCAGCAGCCTTAGCCAAAACATTCAGTACTTC,CASSLSQNIQYF
TRBJ1-3,NA,NA,TRBV10-1,TGCGCCAGCAGTGAGTCGGCGGGGCCTGGAAACACCATATATTTT,CASSESAGPGNTIYF
TRBJ2-2,NA,TRBD1,TRBV30,TGTGCCTGGAGTGTTGAAGGGGGCAACACCGGGGAGCTGTTTTTT,CAWSVEGGNTGELFF
TRBJ2-1,NA,TRBD2,TRBV10-3,TGTGCCATCCGTTTTTCTAGCGGGGGGGAGAATGAGCAGTTCTTC,CAIRFSSGGENEQFF
TRBJ2-7,NA,NA,TRBV11-1,TGTGCCAGCAGCTCCCGGGGCGAGCAGTACTTC,CASSSRGEQYF
TRBJ1-2,NA,NA,TRBV28,TGTGCCAGCAGCACCGTGTGGGAGGCAATATATGGCTACACCTTC,CASSTVWEAIYGYTF
TRBJ2-5,NA,TRBD1,TRBV19,TGTGCCAGTAGTCTGGGACAGAAAGAGACCCAGTACTTC,CASSLGQKETQYF
TRBJ2-7,NA,TRBD1,TRBV2,TGTGCCAGCAGTGACCTGCCTACCTGGGACAGGGGAAGTGAATCGGGGTACGAGCAGTACTTC,CASSDLPTWDRGSESGYEQYF
TRBJ2-2,once,TRBD2,TRBV5-4,TGTGCCAGCAGCTCAGGGACTAGCTTCGGGACCGGGGAGCTGTTTTTT,CASSSGTSFGTGELFF
TRBJ2-2,NA,NA,TRBV2,TGTGCCAGCAGTAGAAATGGACAGTACACCGGGGAGCTGTTTTTT,CASSRNGQYTGELFF
TRBJ2-1,NA,NA,TRBV7-9,TGTGCCAGCAGCTTTAGTTACAATGAGCAGTTCTTC,CASSFSYNEQFF
TRBJ2-1,NA,TRBD2,TRBV4-3,TGCGCCAGCAGCCAAGATCTTATTAGCGGGTGGTACAATGAGCAGTTCTTC,CASSQDLISGWYNEQFF
TRBJ2-1,NA,TRBD1,TRBV15,TGTGCCACCTCCCGGGACAGGGGGATCGATGAGCAGTTCTTC,CATSRDRGIDEQFF
TRBJ2-1,NA,TRBD1,TRBV7-9,TGTGCCAGCAGCTTAGCCGGGACAGGAGACAATGAGCAGTTCTTC,CASSLAGTGDNEQFF
TRBJ1-1,NA,NA,TRBV5-5,TGTGCCAGCAGCTTGGCTCCGACCCTGCGGTACACTGAAGCTTTCTTT,CASSLAPTLRYTEAFF
TRBJ1-1,NA,TRBD1,TRBV10-3,TGTGCTGCGGGACAGGGACCGATGAACACTGAAGCTTTCTTT,CAAGQGPMNTEAFF